This T cell receptor (beta chain) was obtained from a study of blood T cell repertoires in COVID-19. At the level of the study: The United States, Italy and Spain supplied acute and convalescent COVID-19 samples. Nucleic acid was either cDNA or gDNA, and it came from T cells, B-cell-depleted T cells, or PBMCs.

The CDR3 is 15 residues long. Trimming cost V 0 bases and J 4 bases, with 12 bases left between them. Germline CDR1 and CDR2: LGHNA and YSLEER. In the original processing: How many nucleated cells were present was estimated from reference gene primer amplification. Clones were sequenced by immunoSEQ multiplex PCR, and TCRdb holds only the in-frame ones, with some missing. V, J and clone size derive from that table, while D and trimming were established from the DNA sequence. The table lists about 220,000 clones, 87% of them singletons. Enrolled through a virtual design, the participants were between roughly 18 and 100 years of age and came from 24 US areas.

This receptor was taken from a woman aged 25 to 39 with acute COVID-19. Sequencing was done on a sample of PBMCs or T cells enriched from blood (not recorded which). The V call is TRBV4-3, the J call TRBJ1-2; TRBD1 is a possible D gene (6 bases). The CDR3 sequence: CASSQDDGGSYGYTF. CDR3 nucleotides: TGCGCCAGCAGCCAAGATGATGGGGGCTCCTATGGCTACACCTTC.